The next 23 T cell receptor beta chains were all read from a single sample in a study of identical twins. TCRdb re-derived calls from the 5' RACE reads in MiXCR, one entry per CDR3 protein. The table has 500,000 to 600,000 distinct CDR3 sequences, less than 25% seen once; the top ten hold 0.91%. This same sample was also taken into another study, of T cells expressing NK-cell markers.

Sequenced input: CD4+ T cells sorted from blood. The source is a woman aged 18-35 years in good health.

This clonotype came up a few times. The rearrangement joins TRBV7-2 to TRBJ2-1; 9 bases are shared with TRBD2. Trimming took 6 bases from V and 4 from J; bases not matched to a gene: 7. Germline V gene lookup returns CDR1 SGHTA and CDR2 FQGNSA. The CDR3 is made up of 15 amino acids. This CDR3 is CASSLLAGEYNEQFF. DNA for the CDR3: TGTGCCAGCAGTTTGTTAGCGGGAGAATACAATGAGCAGTTCTTC.

The V call is TRBV5-1, the J call TRBJ2-2; 9 positions match TRBD2. Germline V CDR1 and CDR2: SGHRS, YFSETQ. This CDR3 is 17 amino acids long. V trimming: 2 bases; J trimming: 1 base; junction bases outside the gene matches: 6. The CDR3 DNA is TGCGCCAGCAGCTTAAGTCTAGCGGGACTGAACACCGGGGAGCTGTTTTTT. Protein: CASSLSLAGLNTGELFF.

This clonotype was observed at least ten times. V gene TRBV10-3 combines with J gene TRBJ2-2; D may be TRBD2 (6 bases). The CDR3 consists of 15 residues. V lost 7 bases to trimming and J lost 1 base, with 13 bases between them. Germline-derived CDR1 and CDR2 are ENHRY and SYGVKD. CDR3 sequence (DNA): TGTGCCATCAATCGCGGGACGGGGAACACCGGGGAGCTGTTTTTT. Protein sequence: CAINRGTGNTGELFF.

This clonotype was picked up many times. This chain joins TRBV12-3 or TRBV12-4 and TRBJ1-1; D is unresolved. V was pared by 5 bases and J by 6 bases, with 10 bases between. The CDR3 runs 12 residues. The CDR3 sequence: CASSPGFAEAFF. The CDR3 DNA follows: TGTGCCAGCAGTCCGGGGTTCGCTGAAGCTTTCTTT.

The genes are TRBV12-3 or TRBV12-4 and TRBJ2-7; tentative D call: TRBD2 (5 bases). The CDR3 has 13 amino acids. The ends were cut back, 5 bases at V and 2 bases at J, with 10 bases in the middle. The CDR3 nucleotides read TGTGCCAGCAGTGCCCAGAGGGCCTACGAGCAGTACTTC. Residues: CASSAQRAYEQYF.

The chain couples TRBV5-1 to TRBJ2-5; D is unclear. Trimming removed 1 base at V and 5 bases at J, with 18 bases between. The CDR3 sequence is 16 residues long. CDR1 is SGHRS, CDR2 YFSETQ, per germline. CDR3 in DNA: TGCGCCAGCAGCTTGTCTGCGCTCTTACCCGGGGAGACCCAGTACTTC. As protein: CASSLSALLPGETQYF.

The chain links TRBV6-1 to TRBJ1-2; 7 bases are shared with TRBD1. This CDR3 is built from 14 residues. The V gene's germline CDR1 is MNHNS and CDR2 SASEGT. V lost 6 bases to trimming and J lost 7 bases; unmatched junction nucleotides: 11. CDR3 in amino acids: CASRSLQGPGGYTF. CDR3 nucleotides: TGTGCCAGCAGAAGTTTACAGGGGCCCGGTGGCTACACCTTC.

V and J are TRBV15 and TRBJ2-7, with a possible D match to TRBD1 (6 bases). CDR1 and CDR2 (germline): LNHNV, YYDKDF (reference sequence). V lost 4 bases and J lost 6, with 13 bases in between. This CDR3 has 13 residues. CDR3 amino acids: CATSKNDRSEQYF. The CDR3 nucleotides read TGTGCCACCAGCAAGAACGACAGGTCCGAGCAGTACTTC.

This rearrangement joins TRBV10-3 to TRBJ2-1; 14 positions match TRBD2. Germline CDR1 is ENHRY and CDR2 is SYGVKD. The CDR3 loop spans 12 amino acids. The ends lost 6 bases at V and 16 bases at J; junction bases unmatched: 5. The CDR3 DNA follows: TGTGCCATCAGGGGGACTAGCGGGAGCAAATTCTTC. It encodes CAIRGTSGSKFF.

The rearrangement uses TRBV11-2 and TRBJ2-1, with 13 bases fitting TRBD2. The J segment lost 7 bases and the V segment lost 5 bases, leaving 5 bases of the junction unmatched. Germline loops: CDR1 SGHAT, CDR2 FQNNGV. This CDR3 contains 15 residues. DNA of the CDR3: TGTGCCAGCAGCCCTCGGACTAGCGGGAGAAATGAGCAGTTCTTC. As protein: CASSPRTSGRNEQFF.

This clonotype appeared a few times. This rearrangement joins TRBV3-1 to TRBJ2-7; no firm D call. The CDR3 consists of 11 residues. Germline V gene lookup returns CDR1 LGHDT and CDR2 YNNKEL (reference sequence). The ends were cut back, 1 base at V and 6 bases at J, with 4 bases in the middle. CDR3 bases: TGTGCCAGCAGCCAAGCTTTCGAGCAGTACTTC. This sequence encodes CASSQAFEQYF.

This clonotype was seen once. The genes are TRBV15 and TRBJ2-2, with 8 bases matching TRBD1. Looked up from germline, CDR1 is LNHNV and CDR2 is YYDKDF (reference sequence). V shed 5 bases and J 6 bases; nucleotides not matched to a gene: 5. The CDR3 runs 14 residues. CDR3 nucleotides: TGTGCCACCAGCGACCGACAGGGGTCCGGGGAGCTGTTTTTT. Amino acids: CATSDRQGSGELFF.

The chain employs TRBV6-4 and TRBJ1-1; D gene ambiguous. CDR3 length equals 14 residues. Trimming took off 6 bases at V and 5 bases at J, with 16 bases between the two ends. From germline, CDR1 is MRHNA and CDR2 SNTAGT. The CDR3 nucleotides read TGTGCCAGCAGGCTGGTTTCGACGAATACTGAAGCTTTCTTT. Amino acid sequence: CASRLVSTNTEAFF.

This clonotype was detected ten times or more. The chain employs TRBV12-3 or TRBV12-4 and TRBJ2-5; D is uncertain. V was shortened by 5 bases and J by 5 bases, with 12 bases between the two germline ends. The CDR3 runs to 13 residues. The CDR3 sequence is CASSRAEAETQYF. Here the CDR3 DNA reads TGTGCCAGCAGTCGCGCTGAAGCTGAGACCCAGTACTTC.

The V call is TRBV20-1, the J call TRBJ2-3; a weak D match, TRBD2 (5 bases). The V gene's germline CDR1 is DFQATT and CDR2 SNEGSKA (reference sequence). The V gene lost 3 bases and the J gene lost 0 bases, with 10 bases spanning the gap. The CDR3 totals 14 residues. The CDR3 loop is CSASQWTSTDTQYF. The CDR3 DNA follows: TGCAGTGCTAGTCAGTGGACTAGCACAGATACGCAGTATTTT.

The CDR3 sequence is CATGLAGRTYNEQFF. The CDR3 DNA reads TGTGCCACCGGCCTAGCGGGGCGGACTTACAATGAGCAGTTCTTC. The J gene is TRBJ2-1, the V gene TRBV15, with 9 bases that match TRBD2. The CDR3 is made up of 15 amino acids. Germline CDR1 LNHNV, CDR2 YYDKDF (reference sequence). J was trimmed by 4 bases and V by 8 bases; bases with no gene match: 9.

This clonotype was seen a handful of times. The chain couples TRBV4-3 to TRBJ2-2, with D perhaps matching TRBD2 (6 bases). The CDR3 runs to 15 residues. CDR1 is LGHNA, CDR2 YSLEER, per germline. Trimming took 0 bases from V and 7 from J, leaving 12 bases between them. DNA for the CDR3: TGCGCCAGCAGCCAAGAACTGGTCGGGGGCGGGGAGCTGTTTTTT. Amino acid sequence: CASSQELVGGGELFF.

The gene calls are TRBV5-1 and TRBJ1-2; D is ambiguous. This CDR3 is built from 13 residues. Trimming took 0 bases from V and 3 from J, leaving 6 bases between them. Germline V gene sequence: CDR1 SGHRS, CDR2 YFSETQ. The chain's CDR3 is CASSLDTHYGYTF. CDR3 coding DNA: TGCGCCAGCAGCTTGGACACCCACTATGGCTACACCTTC. The variable domain in full, completed from reference TRBV5-1 and TRBJ1-2, reads KAGVTQTPRYLIKTRGQQVTLSCSPISGHRSVSWYQQTPGQGLQFLFEYFSETQRNKGNFPGRFSGRQFSNSRSEMNVSTLELGDSALYLCASSLDTHYGYTFGSGTRLTVV.

The V gene is TRBV2, the J gene TRBJ2-2; D uncertain. V was pared by 7 bases and J by 5 bases, with 11 bases between. The CDR3 length is 13 residues. Germline V gene lookup returns CDR1 SNHLY and CDR2 FYNNEI. DNA for the CDR3: TGTGCCAGCAACCCGGACGGGACCGGGGAGCTGTTTTTT. It is translated as CASNPDGTGELFF.

This chain joins TRBV7-9 and TRBJ1-4, with D unclear. CDR3 length: 9 amino acids. Germline CDR1 SEHNR, CDR2 FQNEAQ (reference sequence). V lost 8 bases and J lost 8, with 3 bases in between. The CDR3 DNA sequence: TGTGCCAGCCGAGAAAAACTGTTTTTT. Translated, it gives CASREKLFF.

The chain uses TRBV4-2 and TRBJ2-7, with TRBD2 matching over 8 bases. The CDR3 runs to 15 residues. The V segment lost 3 bases and the J segment 4 bases; nucleotides outside the gene matches: 8. CDR1 is LGHNA, CDR2 YNFKEQ, per germline. The CDR3 loop reads CASSHPGGAGYEQYF. CDR3 DNA sequence: TGTGCCAGCAGCCACCCCGGGGGGGCAGGATACGAGCAGTACTTC.

The sample holds one count of this clonotype. The chain is built from TRBV7-6 and TRBJ2-1; 9 positions agree with TRBD2. After removal of 1 base from V and 8 bases from J, the junction contained 9 bases not matched to a gene. Germline V gene data show CDR1 as SGHVS and CDR2 as FNYEAQ. The CDR3 sequence is 16 residues long. The chain's CDR3 is CASSLEGTSSIHEQFF. DNA for the CDR3: TGTGCCAGCAGCTTAGAAGGGACTAGCTCTATCCATGAGCAGTTCTTC.

This sequence joins TRBV20-1 and TRBJ2-3; the D is unclear. CDR1 is DFQATT and CDR2 is SNEGSKA in the germline V gene (reference sequence). V lost 8 bases to trimming and J lost 5 bases, with 11 bases between them. This CDR3 comprises 11 residues. CDR3 region: CSSFARDTQYF. CDR3 coding DNA: TGCAGTTCTTTCGCTCGAGATACGCAGTATTTT.